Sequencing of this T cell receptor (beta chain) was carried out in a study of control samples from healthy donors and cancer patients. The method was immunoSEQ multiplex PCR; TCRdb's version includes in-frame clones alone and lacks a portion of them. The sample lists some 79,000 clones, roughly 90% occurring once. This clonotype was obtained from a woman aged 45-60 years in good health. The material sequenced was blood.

CDR3 sequence: CASSDSGGGGRTDTQYF. DNA for the CDR3: TGTGCCAGCAGTGACTCCGGCGGTGGCGGACGCACAGATACGCAGTATTTT. The V gene is TRBV6-4, the J gene TRBJ2-3; no definite D call. Germline V gene lookup returns CDR1 MRHNA and CDR2 SNTAGT. The V end lost 0 bases, the J end lost 1 base, and 14 bases lay between the germline ends. The CDR3 sequence is 17 residues long.